The following is a T cell receptor beta chain sequence with its context. As yet, its antigen is unknown. Prepared TCR beta cDNA libraries contained unique molecular identifiers. Each sample of about 0.95 to 11 million input T cells yielded about 500,000 cDNA molecules, so each molecule approximated one T cell. TCRdb used MiXCR to reprocess the PCR reads, holding one entry per CDR3 protein. In the table there are under 650,000 distinct CDR3 sequences, roughly 45% of which are singletons. The source of the sample is a study of post-analysis software for immune sequencing data. General observations from the study: When patients were compared with controls, a handful of TRBV segments were more frequent, TRBV5-6, TRBV5-1 and TRBV20-1 among them.

CDR1 SEHNR and CDR2 FQNEAQ come from the germline V gene (reference sequence). The CDR3 length is 14 residues. The junction had 9 bases not matched to a gene; V was cut back by 0 bases and J by 11 bases. This chain joins TRBV7-9 and TRBJ2-5; 7 bases agree with TRBD2. This TCR derives from a girl between 10 and 17 years old with multiple sclerosis. The sequenced sample consisted of blood. The CDR3 here is CASSLAGGLAVQYF. Written as DNA, the CDR3 is TGTGCCAGCAGCTTAGCGGGTGGTCTAGCGGTTCAGTACTTC.